These T cell receptor beta chains were read from a single sample in a study of blood T cell repertoires in COVID-19. This table comes from immunoSEQ multiplex PCR, and its TCRdb copy is limited to in-frame clones, with some not included. The sample shows about 140,000 clones, just under 90% of them seen only once. Sequenced sample: peripheral blood. The receptors here all came from a woman between 35 and 50 years old with acute or convalescent COVID-19. Both conserved end residues are part of each CDR3. The D gene is left open where the match is weak. Clone size, where shown, is once, few, many, or a class for clones that have expanded.

J: TRBJ1-2
D: TRBD1
size: NA
V: TRBV24-1
DNA: TGTGCCACCAACAGGGGGCGGGCTGGCTATGGCTACACCTTC
CDR3: CATNRGRAGYGYTF

J: TRBJ2-2
D: NA
size: few
V: TRBV7-2
DNA: TGTGCCAGCAGCTTGTTTATTTCCGACACCGGGGAGCTGTTTTTT
CDR3: CASSLFISDTGELFF

J: TRBJ2-7
D: TRBD2
size: once
V: TRBV5-1
DNA: TGCGCCAGCAGCTTGGGGGGACTAGCGGTCCCTATAGGGGGCGAGCAGTACTTC
CDR3: CASSLGGLAVPIGGEQYF

J: TRBJ2-7
D: TRBD1
size: NA
V: TRBV25-1
DNA: TGTGCCAGCAGTCCCGACAGGGGGCGAACCTACGAGCAGTACTTC
CDR3: CASSPDRGRTYEQYF

J: TRBJ2-7
D: TRBD1
size: NA
V: TRBV7-2
DNA: TGTGCCAGCAACCAGGGGGCTGTGAACGAGCAGTACTTC
CDR3: CASNQGAVNEQYF

J: TRBJ1-3
D: NA
size: once
V: TRBV9
DNA: TGTGCCAGCAGCGTAGGGGCGATACATGGAAACACCATATATTTT
CDR3: CASSVGAIHGNTIYF

J: TRBJ2-7
D: TRBD1
size: NA
V: TRBV6-5
DNA: TGTGCCTCGACAGGGACCGGCTACGAGCAGTACTTC
CDR3: CASTGTGYEQYF

J: TRBJ1-6
D: TRBD1
size: few
V: TRBV5-1
DNA: TGCGCCAGCAGCCTGACAGGGAATGGGCTTGATTCACCCCTCCACTTT
CDR3: CASSLTGNGLDSPLHF

J: TRBJ2-7
D: NA
size: NA
V: TRBV29-1
DNA: TGCAGCGCAATCTGGGTATTGGAGAACGAGCAGTACTTC
CDR3: CSAIWVLENEQYF

J: TRBJ1-6
D: NA
size: NA
V: TRBV18
DNA: TGTGCCAGCTCACCACAAGGGGACTATAATTCACCCCTCCACTTT
CDR3: CASSPQGDYNSPLHF

J: TRBJ2-2
D: NA
size: NA
V: TRBV19
DNA: TGTGCCAGTAGTACCGGGACTTTGAACACCGGGGAGCTGTTTTTT
CDR3: CASSTGTLNTGELFF

J: TRBJ2-3
D: TRBD2
size: NA
V: TRBV24-1
DNA: TGTGCCACCAGTGATCCCCGAGGTGGAGCGGGAGGGACAGATACGCAGTATTTT
CDR3: CATSDPRGGAGGTDTQYF

J: TRBJ2-1
D: TRBD2
size: few
V: TRBV10-3
DNA: TGTGCCATCATGGCCGGGGCTAGCGGGAGTGCAGGAGACAATGAGCAGTTCTTC
CDR3: CAIMAGASGSAGDNEQFF

J: TRBJ1-5
D: NA
size: NA
V: TRBV10-3
DNA: TGTGCCATCAGTGATGAAACAGTTCGGAGGCCTCAGCCCCAGCATTTT
CDR3: CAISDETVRRPQPQHF

J: TRBJ1-5
D: NA
size: NA
V: TRBV19
DNA: TGTGCCAGTAGTATAGCCGGGCCCCAGCATTTT
CDR3: CASSIAGPQHF

J: TRBJ1-1
D: TRBD1
size: NA
V: TRBV27
DNA: TGTGCCAGCAGTCTAAGTGGAACAGGGGGCACTGAAGCTTTCTTT
CDR3: CASSLSGTGGTEAFF

J: TRBJ2-7
D: NA
size: NA
V: TRBV7-9
DNA: TGTGCCAGCAGCTTTGTGGGCAGAAGCTCCTACGAGCAGTACTTC
CDR3: CASSFVGRSSYEQYF

J: TRBJ2-1
D: NA
size: NA
V: TRBV7-2
DNA: TGTGCCAGCAGCTTGGGCGGTACCGGGGGCAATGAGCAGTTCTTC
CDR3: CASSLGGTGGNEQFF

J: TRBJ2-1
D: NA
size: NA
V: TRBV7-2
DNA: TGTGCCAGCAGCTTAGGTCAGGCCTCGGCTGAGCAGTTCTTC
CDR3: CASSLGQASAEQFF

J: TRBJ1-1
D: NA
size: once
V: TRBV4-3
DNA: TGCGCCAGCAGCCAAGATGGGAGGCCGGCTTTCTTT
CDR3: CASSQDGRPAFF

J: TRBJ1-3
D: NA
size: NA
V: TRBV28
DNA: TGTGCCACCCAGAGAGGTGGAAACACCATATATTTT
CDR3: CATQRGGNTIYF

J: TRBJ2-3
D: NA
size: NA
V: TRBV28
DNA: TGTGCCAGCAGTTTTGAGGCTCCAGATACGCAGTATTTT
CDR3: CASSFEAPDTQYF

J: TRBJ2-1
D: TRBD2
size: NA
V: TRBV6-9
DNA: TGTGCCAGCAGGAAAGGGGGGCTAGCGGGAGAAAATGAGCAGTTCTTC
CDR3: CASRKGGLAGENEQFF

J: TRBJ1-1
D: NA
size: NA
V: TRBV28
DNA: NA
CDR3: CASSSSGQGIEAFF